This T cell receptor beta chain was sequenced in a study of T cell repertoires in cytomegalovirus infection. Study context: An indication of both CMV infection and matching HLA type came from public TCR beta signatures.

This clonotype was recorded at least ten times. What it recognizes is unknown. One entry per CDR3 protein results from TCRdb running MiXCR on the reads. The data contain about 140,000 distinct CDR3 sequences, 5.5% to 8% of them singletons. Regarding the study as a whole: What dominated the ex vivo response were HLA-C-restricted CMV-specific TCR beta clonotypes.

Sequencing was done on a sample of PBMCs. The receptor comes from a human donor in good health (CMV status not recorded). Some clones in this sample may be carry-over from other donors' samples.

CDR3 bases: TGTGCCAGCAGATCCACAGGGGTGGTAACTGAAGCTTTCTTT. Protein product: CASRSTGVVTEAFF. The chain joins TRBV7-2 to TRBJ1-1; 7 nucleotides line up with TRBD1. The CDR3 covers 14 residues. The J segment lost 5 bases and the V segment lost 6 bases, leaving 9 bases of the junction unmatched. In germline, CDR1 is SGHTA, CDR2 FQGNSA.